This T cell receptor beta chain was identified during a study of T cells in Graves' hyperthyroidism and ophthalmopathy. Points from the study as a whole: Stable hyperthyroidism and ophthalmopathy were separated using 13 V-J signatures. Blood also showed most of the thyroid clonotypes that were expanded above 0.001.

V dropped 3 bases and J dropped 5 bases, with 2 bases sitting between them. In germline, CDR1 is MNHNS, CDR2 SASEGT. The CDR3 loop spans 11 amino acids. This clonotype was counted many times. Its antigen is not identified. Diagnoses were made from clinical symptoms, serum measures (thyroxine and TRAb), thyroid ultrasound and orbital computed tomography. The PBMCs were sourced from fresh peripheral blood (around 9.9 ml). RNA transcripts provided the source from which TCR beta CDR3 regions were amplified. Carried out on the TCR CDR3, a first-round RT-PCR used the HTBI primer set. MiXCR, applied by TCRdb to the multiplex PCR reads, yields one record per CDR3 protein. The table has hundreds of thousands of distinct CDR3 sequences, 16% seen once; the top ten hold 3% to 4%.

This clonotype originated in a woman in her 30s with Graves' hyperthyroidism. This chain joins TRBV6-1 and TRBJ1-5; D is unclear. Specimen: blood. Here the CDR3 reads CASSDYQPQHF. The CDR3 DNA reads TGTGCCAGCAGTGATTATCAGCCCCAGCATTTT.